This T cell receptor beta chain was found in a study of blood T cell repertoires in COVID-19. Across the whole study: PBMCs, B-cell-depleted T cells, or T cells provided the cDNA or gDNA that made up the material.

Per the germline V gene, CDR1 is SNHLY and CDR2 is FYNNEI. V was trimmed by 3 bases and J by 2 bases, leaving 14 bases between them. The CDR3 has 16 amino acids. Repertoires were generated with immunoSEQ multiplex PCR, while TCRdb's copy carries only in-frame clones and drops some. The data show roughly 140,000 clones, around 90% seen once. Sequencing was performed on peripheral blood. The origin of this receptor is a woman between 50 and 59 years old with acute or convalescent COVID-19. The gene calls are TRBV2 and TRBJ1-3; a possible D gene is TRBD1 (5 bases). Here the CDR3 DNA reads TGTGCCAGCAGTGATTTGGGGCCATCGGCTGGAAACACCATATATTTT. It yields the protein CASSDLGPSAGNTIYF.